This T cell receptor beta chain was obtained from a study of shared clonotypes between healthy human individuals (TCRdb year 2020). Regarding the research as a whole: Three men and a couple of women, aged 18 to 49 years, made up the cohort. For each donor, CD4 naive and CD4 memory were each given three plates, CD8 naive was given two plates, and CD8 memory was given one plate. To estimate repertoire size and how much clonotypes are shared between individuals, the study performed deep sequencing of blood TCR repertoires from a few healthy adults. To increase sequencing depth and limit assay-specific biases, different laboratories used diverse techniques to prepare libraries and sequence TCR repertoires. Between about 0.9 and 9 billion PBMCs per donor were obtained by leukapheresis. The full study reports these points: Because the study included only a small number of donors, the genetic and exposure-history diversity represented was limited. Only blood was sampled, and tissue TCR repertoires likely differ from those in blood. Even with the large sequencing depth, rarefaction of the sorted-subset datasets indicated that sequencing was incomplete. When four donors were compared, the shared fraction of clonotypes was about 5% for naive CD4, roughly 3.3% for naive CD8, about 2.4% for memory CD4, and around 0.37% for memory CD8. Estimated clonotype richness was generally larger for naive than for memory subsets. Based on pairwise subsampling, the degree of clonotype sharing among donors was expected to be affected by sequencing depth. Compared with non-shared clonotypes, the clonotypes found in all four sorted-subset donors had higher generation probabilities.

Donors were healthy HIV-negative adults with no recently reported acute infections or vaccinations. Every donor was a Caucasian adult residing in Nashville, Tennessee, USA. Magnetic negative selection was used to enrich CD4+ T cells, after which naive cells were positively selected on CD45RA and the negative fraction became the memory subset. Blood was collected by leukapheresis, and PBMCs were isolated by Ficoll-Histopaque density gradient centrifugation and then cryopreserved in liquid nitrogen vapor phase. Analytical flow cytometry was used to check the purity and quantity of every magnetically sorted T cell population. From each sorted fraction, genomic DNA was isolated and quantified by UV absorbance on a Nanodrop 2000c. Based on the germline V gene, the CDR1 and CDR2 sequences are ENHRY and SYGVKD. The V and J ends are trimmed by 2 bases and 0 bases, leaving 14 bases between them. Its CDR3 holds 17 amino acids, cysteine through phenylalanine. Only the CDR3 region is kept as DNA, spanning 51 bases read in frame from base 1.

Using the deep immunoSEQ assay, multiplex PCR amplified TCR CDR3 regions from genomic DNA. Extracted genomic DNA from each cell subset was spread evenly across all wells of several immunoSEQ 96-well plates, with each plate serving as a replicate. For sorted subsets, approximately 210 ng of genomic DNA, equivalent to around 30,000 T cell genomes, went into each replicate PCR. Purified libraries were measured with a Qubit 3.0 fluorometer, size-checked on a Bioanalyzer 2100, and measured again with the KAPA Library Quantification kit. Every immunoSEQ 96-well plate was sequenced on a separate single-read 150-cycle Illumina NextSeq 550 flow cell. The paper's data handling went like this. The immunoSEQ output contained only junctional sequences without quality scores, so filtering could not match that applied to full-length reads. To assign V/J genes and CDR3, sequences were annotated against IMGT germline references using PyIR, a Python wrapper for IgBLAST v1.9. Any read was removed if the V/J assignment was weak (E-value above 1e-6), the CDR3 was missing, or the read contained stop codons, out-of-frame junctions, or ambiguous translated residues. V3J clonotypes were defined as sequences sharing the same inferred V gene, J gene, and CDR3 amino acid sequence. Percentage overlap between repertoires was calculated by dividing the number of shared unique clonotypes by the size of the smaller repertoire. RTK rarefaction, the Chao1 estimator, and Recon v2.1 estimates of unobserved clonotypes were used to assess repertoire richness. OLGA was used to compute generation probabilities for all TCRbeta clonotypes that the gDNA method yielded from a handful of donors. The immuneACCESS repertoire file appears here via TCRdb, limited to in-frame rearrangements. These files lack a portion of the clones; in checked studies, under half of the deficit traces to unresolved V genes, and the cause of the others is not known. V, J and clone size were drawn from that table, and D and trimming were deduced from the DNA. The sample records over a million clones, about 80% of which are singletons. The ten largest clones capture 0.55% to 0.7% of the sample.

On this clone: The antigen it binds to is not known. No base qualities exist here, and no much larger clone lies one base off it.

Sequenced: memory CD4+ T cells from PBMCs. Explained via the paper, the cell subset or site label denotes: CD45RA-negative fraction. The chain uses TRBV10-3 and TRBJ1-5; D gene: possibly TRBD1, on 5 matching bases. The sequence was obtained from a man younger than 30 in good health. Some clones in this sample may be carry-over from other donors' samples. The nucleotide sequence reads as follows: TGTGCCATCAGTGAGAACAGGCGCTCTAATAGCAATCAGCCCCAGCATTTT. Its protein is CAISENRRSNSNQPQHF.